These 7 T cell receptor beta chains originate from one sample sequenced in a study of blood T cell repertoires in COVID-19. TCRdb's copy holds only in-frame clones and misses some; the assay was immunoSEQ multiplex PCR. The sample has tens of thousands of clones; around 77% are singletons. The sample consisted of peripheral blood. These receptors were obtained from a man in his 70s with COVID-19, enrolled during active disease.

This clone has just one count. V gene TRBV18 combines with J gene TRBJ1-3; D uncertain. V was shortened by 6 bases and J by 2 bases, with 14 bases between the two germline ends. The CDR3 has 15 residues. Germline V lookup: CDR1 KGHSH, CDR2 LQKENI. CDR3 protein: CASSREGFAGNTIYF. The CDR3 DNA reads as TGTGCCAGCTCCCGGGAGGGATTCGCTGGAAACACCATATATTTT.

The CDR3 sequence: CASTGGGESQPQHF. For the CDR3, the DNA is TGTGCCTCCACGGGGGGGGGTGAAAGTCAGCCCCAGCATTTT. The genes are TRBV28 and TRBJ1-5, with D possibly TRBD1 on 5 matching bases. This CDR3 spans 14 amino acids. CDR1 and CDR2 from the germline V gene are MDHEN and SYDVKM. Trimming took off 11 bases at V and 6 bases at J, with 20 bases between the two ends.

A few counts support this clone. The chain combines TRBV27 with TRBJ1-6; D is undetermined. The CDR3 consists of 15 residues. Germline-derived CDR1 and CDR2 are MNHEY and SMNVEV (reference sequence). V lost 5 bases, J lost 0 bases, and 8 bases lay in between. The CDR3 protein is CASSLSSSYNSPLHF. The CDR3 DNA reads as TGTGCCAGCAGTCTGTCCAGCTCCTATAATTCACCCCTCCACTTT.

The chain combines TRBV28 with TRBJ2-1, with 7 bases lining up with TRBD1. Germline V gene data show CDR1 as MDHEN and CDR2 as SYDVKM. The V segment lost 4 bases and the J segment 7 bases; nucleotides outside the gene matches: 10. CDR3 size: 15 residues. Here the CDR3 reads CASSSTGVDKNEQFF. As DNA, the CDR3 is TGTGCCAGCAGTTCCACAGGGGTGGATAAGAATGAGCAGTTCTTC.

This chain uses TRBV7-2 with TRBJ1-2, with D tentatively TRBD1 (5 bases). CDR3 length: 14 residues. The germline gives CDR1 SGHTA, CDR2 FQGNSA. Trimming stripped 3 bases from V and 14 bases from J, with 22 bases between. CDR3 residues: CASSFLVSYTDTTF. Written as DNA, the CDR3 is TGTGCCAGCAGCTTCTTAGTTTCGTATACGGACACGACCTTC.

This clone was seen once. The rearrangement joins TRBV19 to TRBJ1-2, with TRBD1 matching over 8 bases. The CDR3 covers 17 residues. The trim removed 3 bases at V and 6 bases at J, leaving 15 bases unmatched. Germline V gene sequence: CDR1 LNHDA, CDR2 SQIVND (reference sequence). CDR3 region: CASSISLFQQGEDGYTF. CDR3 DNA: TGTGCCAGTAGTATTTCCCTCTTTCAACAGGGGGAGGATGGCTACACCTTC.

The rearrangement links TRBV6-2 or TRBV6-3 to TRBJ2-1; 16 bases align to TRBD2. The CDR3 consists of 17 residues. Germline V CDR1 and CDR2: MNHEY, SVGEGT. V trimming: 5 bases; J trimming: 8 bases; junction bases outside the gene matches: 9. The CDR3 sequence is CASSPPRGTSGRDEQFF. The CDR3 DNA sequence: TGTGCCAGCAGTCCGCCTCGGGGGACTAGCGGGAGGGATGAGCAGTTCTTC.